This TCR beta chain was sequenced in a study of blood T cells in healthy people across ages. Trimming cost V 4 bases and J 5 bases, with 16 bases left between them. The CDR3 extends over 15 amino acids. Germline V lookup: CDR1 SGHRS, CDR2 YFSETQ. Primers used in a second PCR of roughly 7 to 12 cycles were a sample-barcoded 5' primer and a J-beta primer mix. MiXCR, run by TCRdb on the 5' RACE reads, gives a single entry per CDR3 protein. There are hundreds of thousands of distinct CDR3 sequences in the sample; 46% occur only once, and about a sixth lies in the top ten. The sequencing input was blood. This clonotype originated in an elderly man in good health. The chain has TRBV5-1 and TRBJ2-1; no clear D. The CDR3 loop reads CASSPMEVENNEQFF. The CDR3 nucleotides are TGCGCCAGCAGCCCAATGGAAGTGGAGAACAATGAGCAGTTCTTC.